The rows below give T cell receptor beta chains drawn from one sample of a study of blood T cell repertoires in COVID-19. Repertoires were generated with immunoSEQ multiplex PCR, while TCRdb's copy carries only in-frame clones and drops some. This sample carries roughly 260,000 clones, about nine tenths of them seen once, and the ten largest clones take just over 2.5%. Sequenced: PBMCs or T cells enriched from blood (not recorded which). The receptors come from a woman in her 30s with acute COVID-19. The CDR3 runs from the conserved cysteine through the conserved F or W. The D gene is left open where the match is weak. Size is omitted from some rows. Given values are once, few, many or a class for expanded clones.

- TRBJ1-2 TRBV7-2 - CASSLLLGGGYGYTF TGTGCCAGCAGCTTACTCCTGGGGGGAGGCTATGGCTACACCTTC
TRBD1 TRBJ2-1 TRBV4-1 - CASSPGYRTGDFVHEQFF TGCGCCAGCAGCCCAGGCTATAGGACAGGGGATTTTGTGCATGAGCAGTTCTTC
TRBD1 TRBJ2-3 TRBV2 - CASSGTGGDTQYF TGTGCCAGCTCCGGGACAGGGGGAGATACGCAGTATTTT
TRBD1 TRBJ2-2 TRBV5-6 - CASSLTGESGELFF TGTGCCAGCAGCTTGACAGGGGAGAGCGGGGAGCTGTTTTTT
TRBD1 TRBJ2-7 TRBV5-4 - CASSLTGGYEQYF TGTGCCAGCAGCTTGACAGGGGGCTACGAGCAGTACTTC
TRBD1 TRBJ2-7 TRBV5-7 - CASSRDRGMYEQYF TGTGCCAGCAGCCGGGACAGGGGCATGTACGAGCAGTACTTC
- TRBJ1-1 TRBV6-5 once CASSYSSENTEAFF TGTGCCAGCAGTTACTCATCAGAGAACACTGAAGCTTTCTTT
- TRBJ1-5 TRBV5-8 - CASSLGPNNQPQHF TGTGCCAGCAGCTTGGGTCCCAACAATCAGCCCCAGCATTTT
TRBD1 TRBJ1-6 TRBV7-8 - CASSGTGSGRALHF TGTGCCAGCAGTGGGACAGGGTCCGGGAGGGCCCTCCACTTT
- TRBJ2-5 TRBV18 once CASSPSEAVEETQYF TGTGCCAGCTCACCCTCCGAGGCGGTTGAAGAGACCCAGTACTTC
- TRBJ1-1 TRBV13 - CASSQTAGSRALEAFF TGTGCCAGCAGCCAAACAGCGGGGTCGCGGGCCCTTGAAGCTTTCTTT
- TRBJ1-4 TRBV4-1 - CASSQARDLGREKLFF TGCGCCAGCAGCCAAGCCCGGGACTTAGGTAGGGAAAAACTGTTTTTT
- TRBJ2-5 TRBV11-3 few CASSPDWNQETQYF TGTGCCAGCAGCCCGGACTGGAACCAAGAGACCCAGTACTTC
- TRBJ1-5 TRBV4-3 - CASSQVRGYQPQHF TGCGCCAGCAGCCAAGTTCGGGGATATCAGCCCCAGCATTTT
- TRBJ1-5 TRBV19 - CASSIAGGGVQPQHF TGTGCCAGTAGTATAGCCGGCGGCGGGGTGCAGCCCCAGCATTTT
- TRBJ1-5 TRBV29-1 few CSVGGGNQPQHF TGCAGCGTCGGGGGGGGCAATCAGCCCCAGCATTTT
- TRBJ1-2 TRBV27 few CASSFRENYGYTF TGTGCCAGCAGTTTTAGAGAGAACTATGGCTACACCTTC
TRBD1 TRBJ1-1 TRBV12-5 - CARAGQGENTEAFF TGTGCTAGGGCCGGACAGGGGGAGAACACTGAAGCTTTCTTT
TRBD1 TRBJ2-7 TRBV3-1/TRBV3-2 - CASSPGTGHSYEQYF TGTGCCAGCAGCCCCGGGACAGGGCATAGCTACGAGCAGTACTTC
TRBD2 TRBJ2-1 TRBV5-5 - CASSPTGLAVYEQFF TGTGCCAGCAGCCCGACGGGACTAGCGGTATATGAGCAGTTCTTC
- TRBJ2-1 TRBV27 once CASLSLEKKYNEQFF TGTGCCAGCCTTTCCCTAGAGAAGAAATACAATGAGCAGTTCTTC
- TRBJ2-7 TRBV9 few CASSVGSGETQYF TGTGCCAGCAGCGTAGGCTCCGGAGAAACGCAGTACTTC
- TRBJ1-1 TRBV3-1/TRBV3-2 - CASSQEGQGNTEAFF TGTGCCAGCAGCCAAGAGGGGCAGGGGAACACTGAAGCTTTCTTT
- TRBJ1-6 TRBV5-1 - CASSLSGESSYNSPLHF TGCGCTAGCAGCTTGTCAGGGGAGAGCTCCTATAATTCACCCCTCCACTTT
TRBD2 TRBJ2-7 TRBV3-1/TRBV3-2 - CASAPGTNSYEQYF TGTGCCAGCGCGCCGGGGACTAACTCCTACGAGCAGTACTTC
- TRBJ2-5 TRBV6-5 few CASTEGETETQYF TGTGCCAGCACCGAGGGGGAGACGGAGACCCAGTACTTC
- TRBJ2-7 TRBV3-1/TRBV3-2 - CASSQEPGPYEQYF TGTGCCAGCAGCCAAGAACCGGGTCCCTACGAGCAGTACTTC
- TRBJ1-1 TRBV6-5 - CASSYESGEGYTEAFF TGTGCCAGCAGTTACGAATCAGGTGAGGGCTACACTGAAGCTTTCTTT
- TRBJ1-1 TRBV5-4 - CASTPRSGRSTEAFF TGTGCCAGCACCCCTCGTTCGGGAAGATCCACTGAAGCTTTCTTT
TRBD1 TRBJ1-1 TRBV6-5 - CASNTQGAVNTEAFF TGTGCCAGCAATACTCAGGGGGCAGTGAACACTGAAGCTTTCTTT
- TRBJ1-1 TRBV5-5 - CASSLTGEAFF TGTGCCAGCAGCTTGACGGGAGAAGCTTTCTTT
- TRBJ2-6 TRBV6-5 - CASSRDPGANVLTF TGTGCCAGCAGTCGGGATCCTGGGGCCAACGTCCTGACTTTC
TRBD2 TRBJ2-3 TRBV9 - CASSVARAGGRDTQYF TGTGCCAGCAGCGTAGCTCGAGCGGGGGGGAGAGATACGCAGTATTTT
- TRBJ2-1 TRBV10-2 - CASSEERGGAFEQFF TGCGCCAGCAGTGAGGAAAGGGGGGGGGCATTTGAGCAGTTCTTC
- TRBJ1-1 TRBV5-1 - CASSPGQITEAFF TGCGCCAGCAGCCCGGGACAAATTACTGAAGCTTTCTTT
- TRBJ1-1 TRBV27 - CASSSPGRGAGFLNTEAFF TGTGCCAGCAGTTCCCCGGGCCGGGGGGCGGGCTTCCTGAACACTGAAGCTTTCTTT
- TRBJ1-1 TRBV7-2 - CASSSPQIFDTEAFF TGTGCCAGCAGCTCGCCACAGATTTTTGACACTGAAGCTTTCTTT
- TRBJ2-1 TRBV7-9 - CASSSRTEGGNEQFF TGTGCCAGCAGCTCGAGGACCGAAGGGGGCAATGAGCAGTTCTTC
TRBD1 TRBJ1-2 TRBV4-1 once CASSPPTGISFDYTF TGCGCCAGCAGCCCCCCGACAGGGATCAGTTTTGACTACACCTTC
- TRBJ1-2 TRBV19 - CASSMTSRGSYGYTF TGTGCCAGTAGTATGACGAGCAGGGGTAGTTATGGCTACACCTTC